This T cell receptor (beta chain) was recorded in a study of CD8 T cells in Susac syndrome. Random hexamers were used to reverse transcribe an amount of roughly 0.5 to 1 ug RNA. TCRdb reprocessed the immunoSEQ multiplex PCR reads via MiXCR and lists one record per CDR3 protein. The data hold 250,000 or so distinct CDR3 sequences, with roughly 93% observed a single time. TEMRA cells were FACS-enriched, and CD8+ and CD4+ T cells were isolated negatively. This CDR3 has 15 residues. Trimming stripped 7 bases from V and 7 bases from J, with 20 bases between. Germline loops: CDR1 MNHEY, CDR2 SVGEGT. Sequenced sample: CD4+ T cells from PBMCs. The source is a human donor with multiple sclerosis. The chain couples TRBV6-2 or TRBV6-3 to TRBJ2-1; D remains unclear. The CDR3, as DNA: TGTGCCAGCACCTCATCAACCGGAAGGTTGAATGAGCAGTTCTTC. It is translated as CASTSSTGRLNEQFF.